These 26 T cell receptor beta chains came from one sample sequenced in a study of technical replicates of blood from a handful of donors. The protocol was immunoSEQ multiplex PCR, while the TCRdb copy is restricted to in-frame clones and leaves out a portion. This sample has fewer than 90,000 clones, with approximately 91% found just once. Input material: T cells isolated from PBMCs. Receptors were obtained from a human donor in good health.

The J gene is TRBJ2-1, the V gene TRBV5-1; D gene unclear. Trimming stripped 0 bases from V and 5 bases from J, with 6 bases between. The CDR3 extends over 13 amino acids. Germline loops: CDR1 SGHRS, CDR2 YFSETQ. The CDR3 here is CASSLDSNNEQFF. CDR3 nucleotide sequence: TGCGCCAGCAGCTTGGACTCGAACAATGAGCAGTTCTTC.

V gene TRBV28 combines with J gene TRBJ1-2; 8 bases fit TRBD1. V shed 8 bases, J shed 3 bases, and the junction held 8 bases outside the gene matches. CDR1 is MDHEN, CDR2 SYDVKM, per germline. The CDR3 is 14 amino acids. CDR3 in amino acids: CASDGGTGYYGYTF. CDR3 bases: TGTGCCAGCGATGGGGGGACAGGTTACTATGGCTACACCTTC.

The rearrangement joins TRBV2 to TRBJ2-1, with D possibly TRBD1 on 5 matching bases. The CDR3 runs 12 residues. Trimming took off 6 bases at V and 15 bases at J, with 18 bases between the two ends. CDR1 SNHLY and CDR2 FYNNEI come from the germline V gene. The CDR3 DNA reads as TGTGCCAGCAGACCCTCAGGACAAATCTGGTTCTTC. Translating it yields CASRPSGQIWFF. Supplemented by reference TRBV2 and TRBJ2-1, the full variable domain reads EPEVTQTPSHQVTQMGQEVILRCVPISNHLYFYWYRQILGQKVEFLVSFYNNEISEKSEIFDDQFSVERPDGSNFTLKIRSTKLEDSAMYFCASRPSGQIWFFGPGTRLTVL.

This chain joins TRBV6-5 and TRBJ2-5; 12 nucleotides line up with TRBD2. The V gene end was trimmed by 6 bases and the J gene end by 2 bases; junction bases not matched to a gene: 4. CDR3 length: 15 amino acids. The germline CDR1 and CDR2 sequences are MNHEY and SVGAGI. In nucleotides, the CDR3 is TGTGCCAGCAGGGGCCTAGCGGGAGGGCAAGAGACCCAGTACTTC. Its translation is CASRGLAGGQETQYF.

This chain connects TRBV4-1 to TRBJ2-7, with a possible D match to TRBD2 (5 bases). This CDR3 has 16 amino acids. CDR1 is MGHRA and CDR2 is YSYEKL in the germline V gene. Trimming cost V 0 bases and J 4 bases, with 16 bases left between them. CDR3: CASSQEGIGERYEQYF. DNA of the CDR3: TGCGCCAGCAGCCAAGAAGGGATCGGGGAGAGGTACGAGCAGTACTTC.

This chain connects TRBV27 to TRBJ1-1; 7 nucleotides align to TRBD1. V dropped 2 bases and J dropped 8; count of bases not matched to a gene: 5. In germline, CDR1 is MNHEY, CDR2 SMNVEV (reference sequence). The CDR3 spans 13 residues. The CDR3 protein is CASSLHRTGEAFF. The CDR3 nucleotides read TGTGCCAGCAGTTTACACAGGACAGGCGAAGCTTTCTTT.

This rearrangement joins TRBV7-9 to TRBJ1-2; D ambiguous. Trimming cost V 0 bases and J 2 bases, with 13 bases left between them. CDR1 is SEHNR and CDR2 is FQNEAQ in the germline V gene (reference sequence). The CDR3 has 16 residues. CDR3 DNA: TGTGCCAGCAGCTTAGCTAAAGAAGCCCACAACTATGGCTACACCTTC. Translated, it gives CASSLAKEAHNYGYTF. The entire variable domain, with the rest obtained from reference TRBV7-9 and TRBJ1-2, is as follows: DTGVSQNPRHKITKRGQNVTFRCDPISEHNRLYWYRQTLGQGPEFLTYFQNEAQLEKSRLLSDRFSAERPKGSFSTLEIQRTEQGDSAMYLCASSLAKEAHNYGYTFGSGTRLTVV.

The chain has TRBV30 and TRBJ2-1; 7 bases align to TRBD2. Germline lookup yields CDR1 GTSNPN and CDR2 SVGIG (reference sequence). This CDR3 contains 16 residues. V dropped 0 bases and J dropped 8; count of bases not matched to a gene: 13. The CDR3 reads CAWSVGLAGVGYEQFF. The CDR3 DNA reads as TGTGCCTGGAGTGTGGGTCTGGCGGGAGTTGGTTATGAGCAGTTCTTC.

The rearrangement links TRBV30 to TRBJ2-3, with D perhaps TRBD2 (6 bases). Looked up from germline, CDR1 is GTSNPN and CDR2 is SVGIG (reference sequence). V gave up 6 bases and J gave up 0 bases, with 13 bases separating them. CDR3 size: 14 residues. CDR3 DNA: TGTGCCTGCGGGAGAGGTGGAAGCACAGATACGCAGTATTTT. Residues: CACGRGGSTDTQYF.

The chain carries TRBV5-1 and TRBJ1-5; 8 bases line up with TRBD1. Germline V gene data show CDR1 as SGHRS and CDR2 as YFSETQ. The junction had 9 bases not matched to a gene; V was cut back by 0 bases and J by 7 bases. This CDR3 has 16 amino acids. The CDR3 region is CASSLGPDRGRQPQHF. The CDR3 DNA follows: TGCGCCAGCAGCTTGGGCCCAGACAGGGGACGACAGCCCCAGCATTTT. Combining the CDR3 with reference TRBV5-1 and TRBJ1-5 gives the whole variable domain KAGVTQTPRYLIKTRGQQVTLSCSPISGHRSVSWYQQTPGQGLQFLFEYFSETQRNKGNFPGRFSGRQFSNSRSEMNVSTLELGDSALYLCASSLGPDRGRQPQHFGDGTRLSIL.

The J gene is TRBJ2-3, the V gene TRBV5-6; possibly TRBD1 for D (6 bases). The ends were cut back, 1 base at V and 2 bases at J, with 11 bases in the middle. Germline V CDR1 and CDR2: SGHDT, YYEEEE. The CDR3 loop spans 15 amino acids. The CDR3 bases are TGTGCCAGCAGCTTGTTTAACAGGGCCACAGATACGCAGTATTTT. This translates into CASSLFNRATDTQYF.

The chain is built from TRBV9 and TRBJ1-1, with D perhaps TRBD1 (5 bases). Germline assignment: CDR1 SGDLS and CDR2 YYNGEE. V was trimmed by 0 bases and J by 5 bases, leaving 11 bases between them. The CDR3 is made up of 14 amino acids. This CDR3 is CASSVVGGWTEAFF. The CDR3 coding sequence is TGTGCCAGCAGCGTAGTGGGGGGATGGACTGAAGCTTTCTTT.

V gene TRBV19 combines with J gene TRBJ2-7; 10 positions agree with TRBD2. The CDR3 spans 15 residues. After removal of 3 bases from V and 2 bases from J, the junction contained 4 bases not matched to a gene. Germline-derived CDR1 and CDR2 are LNHDA and SQIVND (reference sequence). In nucleotides, the CDR3 is TGTGCCAGTAGTATTAGCGGGAGGCCCACCTACGAGCAGTACTTC. It is translated as CASSISGRPTYEQYF.

The V gene is TRBV28, the J gene TRBJ2-7; tentative D call: TRBD1 (5 bases). Germline V gene lookup returns CDR1 MDHEN and CDR2 SYDVKM. The germline V and J ends were trimmed by 6 bases and 6 bases, with 15 bases remaining between them. CDR3 length: 13 residues. In DNA, the CDR3 is TGTGCCAGCAGATCAAATAAGGGGCTCGAGCAGTACTTC. Translating gives CASRSNKGLEQYF. Together with reference TRBV28 and TRBJ2-7, the CDR3 gives the full variable domain: DVKVTQSSRYLVKRTGEKVFLECVQDMDHENMFWYRQDPGLGLRLIYFSYDVKMKEKGDIPEGYSVSREKKERFSLILESASTNQTSMYLCASRSNKGLEQYFGPGTRLTVT.

J is TRBJ2-7 and V is TRBV9, with 8 bases that match TRBD1. V lost 3 bases, J lost 6 bases, and 2 bases stayed unmatched. Germline lookup yields CDR1 SGDLS and CDR2 YYNGEE. The CDR3 length is 12 residues. CDR3 protein: CASSETGVEQYF. The CDR3, as DNA: TGTGCCAGCAGCGAGACAGGGGTCGAGCAGTACTTC.

This clone showed up just once. This rearrangement joins TRBV11-2 to TRBJ2-5; tentative D call: TRBD1 (6 bases). V was shortened by 5 bases and J by 3 bases, with 13 bases between the two germline ends. Germline V gene sequence: CDR1 SGHAT, CDR2 FQNNGV. The CDR3 loop spans 14 amino acids. This CDR3 reads CASSPLGGEETQYF. DNA of the CDR3: TGTGCCAGCAGCCCCCTAGGGGGAGAAGAGACCCAGTACTTC.

The V and J genes are TRBV4-3 and TRBJ2-3; D possibly corresponds to TRBD2 (6 bases). Germline-derived CDR1 and CDR2 are LGHNA and YSLEER. Trimming took off 4 bases at V and 2 bases at J, with 10 bases between the two ends. The CDR3 has 14 amino acids. CDR3 sequence (DNA): TGCGCCAGCAGCCCGGGACTTACCACAGATACGCAGTATTTT. Its translation: CASSPGLTTDTQYF.

In its sample, this clone was seen once. The J gene is TRBJ1-5, the V gene TRBV6-5; 7 bases map to TRBD1. Germline-derived CDR1 and CDR2 are MNHEY and SVGAGI. Trimming took 5 bases from V and 4 from J; bases not matched to a gene: 5. The CDR3 sequence is 14 residues long. In DNA, the CDR3 is TGTGCCAGCAGTACAGGGGCCCTAAATCAGCCCCAGCATTTT. Amino acids: CASSTGALNQPQHF.

The chain joins TRBV10-3 to TRBJ1-2; no firm D call. The germline V and J ends were trimmed by 8 bases and 10 bases, with 14 bases remaining between them. Germline V gene data show CDR1 as ENHRY and CDR2 as SYGVKD. CDR3 size: 11 residues. As DNA, the CDR3 is TGTGCCATCCGTTCCATGGAGGACTACACCTTC. Translated: CAIRSMEDYTF.

This sequence joins TRBV11-2 and TRBJ2-3, with 14 bases fitting TRBD2. The CDR3 covers 17 residues. Trimming took 5 bases from V and 5 from J; bases not matched to a gene: 9. The germline V gene encodes CDR1 SGHAT and CDR2 FQNNGV. The CDR3 DNA reads as TGTGCCAGCAGCCGGACCGGGACTAGCGGGAGAGTAGATACGCAGTATTTT. It is translated as CASSRTGTSGRVDTQYF.

The V call is TRBV4-1, the J call TRBJ2-1; a possible D gene is TRBD1 (6 bases). V lost 4 bases and J lost 0, with 13 bases in between. There are 16 residues in the CDR3. Looked up from germline, CDR1 is MGHRA and CDR2 is YSYEKL. CDR3 amino acids: CASSPYTGSSYNEQFF. CDR3 coding DNA: TGCGCCAGCAGCCCCTATACAGGGAGCTCCTACAATGAGCAGTTCTTC.

This rearrangement joins TRBV5-6 to TRBJ2-5, with D possibly being TRBD1 (5 bases). CDR3 size: 12 residues. V lost 3 bases to trimming and J lost 7 bases, with 10 bases between them. Germline values: CDR1 SGHDT, CDR2 YYEEEE. The CDR3 DNA is TGTGCCAGCAGCTCAGGGTTTGCGACCCAGTACTTC. Amino acids: CASSSGFATQYF.

The V and J genes are TRBV6-5 and TRBJ2-1; D is unclear. The CDR3 runs to 12 residues. Trimming cost V 8 bases and J 1 base, with 6 bases left between them. Looked up from germline, CDR1 is MNHEY and CDR2 is SVGAGI. DNA for the CDR3: TGTGCCAGCTCGGGTTCCTACAATGAGCAGTTCTTC. The encoded protein is CASSGSYNEQFF.

The chain couples TRBV6-4 to TRBJ1-2; 9 nucleotides agree with TRBD1. CDR3 length: 13 amino acids. The V and J ends lost 6 bases and 1 base, in that order; junction bases with no gene match: 0. CDR1 is MRHNA, CDR2 SNTAGT, per germline. The CDR3 reads CASRGQGNYGYTF. Here the CDR3 DNA reads TGTGCCAGCAGGGGACAGGGTAACTATGGCTACACCTTC.

This chain links TRBV10-3 with TRBJ1-3, with TRBD1 as a possible D gene (5 bases). With 11 bases removed from V and 0 bases from J, the gap between germline ends came to 8 bases. The CDR3 loop spans 12 amino acids. CDR1 ENHRY and CDR2 SYGVKD come from the germline V gene. CDR3 sequence reads: CASGGSGNTIYF. CDR3 DNA sequence: TGTGCCTCCGGGGGCTCTGGAAACACCATATATTTT.

This clone was detected only a few times. The chain recombines TRBV7-9 with TRBJ2-5, with 10 positions matching TRBD2. The V gene's germline CDR1 is SEHNR and CDR2 FQNEAQ (reference sequence). Trimming removed 7 bases from V and 4 bases from J; junction bases left unmatched: 6. CDR3 length: 14 residues. Written as DNA, the CDR3 is TGTGCCAGCACCCTAGCGGGAGCGGGAGAGACCCAGTACTTC. It encodes CASTLAGAGETQYF.